The source of this T cell receptor beta chain is a study of blood T cell repertoires in COVID-19. Study-wide background: PBMCs, B-cell-depleted T cells, or T cells provided the cDNA or gDNA that made up the material.

Participants spanned ages about 18 to 100 years and resided in about 25 US areas. Which cohort a participant joined came from the clinical history participants gave. In germline, CDR1 is SGHRS, CDR2 YFSETQ. Trimming stripped 2 bases from V and 1 base from J, with 12 bases between. The CDR3 has 15 amino acids. In the authors' methods: Reference gene primer amplification gave nucleated cell count estimates. Clones were read by immunoSEQ multiplex PCR, and TCRdb kept only the in-frame ones, dropping some. V and J calls and clone size follow that table, whereas D and trimming were derived from the DNA. The table has 300,000 to 400,000 clones, roughly 90% seen once.

This clonotype was sampled from a woman in her twenties or thirties with acute COVID-19. Sequenced material: PBMCs or T cells enriched from blood (not recorded which). The rearrangement links TRBV5-1 to TRBJ1-1; D might be TRBD1 (6 bases). This CDR3 reads CASSLQGPGNTEAFF. The CDR3 nucleotides read TGCGCCAGCAGCTTACAGGGACCAGGGAACACTGAAGCTTTCTTT.